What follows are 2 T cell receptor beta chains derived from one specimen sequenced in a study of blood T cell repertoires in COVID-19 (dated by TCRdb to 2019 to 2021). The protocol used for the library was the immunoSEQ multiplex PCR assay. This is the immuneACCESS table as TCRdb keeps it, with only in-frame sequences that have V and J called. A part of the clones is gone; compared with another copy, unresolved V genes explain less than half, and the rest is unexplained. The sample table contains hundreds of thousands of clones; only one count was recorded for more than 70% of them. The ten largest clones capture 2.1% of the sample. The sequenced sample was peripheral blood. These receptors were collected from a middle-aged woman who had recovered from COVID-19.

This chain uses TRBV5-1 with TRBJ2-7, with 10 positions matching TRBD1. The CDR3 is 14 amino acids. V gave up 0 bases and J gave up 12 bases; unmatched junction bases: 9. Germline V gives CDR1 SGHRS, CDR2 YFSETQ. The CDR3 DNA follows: TGCGCCAGCAGCTTGGACCCGGGGACAGGGGTTCGGTACTTC. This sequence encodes CASSLDPGTGVRYF.

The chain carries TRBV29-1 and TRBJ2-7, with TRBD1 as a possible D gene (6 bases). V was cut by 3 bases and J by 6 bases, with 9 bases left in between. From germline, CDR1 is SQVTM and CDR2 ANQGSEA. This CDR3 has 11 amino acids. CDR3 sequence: CSVEDSSEQYF. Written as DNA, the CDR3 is TGCAGCGTTGAGGACAGTTCCGAGCAGTACTTC.